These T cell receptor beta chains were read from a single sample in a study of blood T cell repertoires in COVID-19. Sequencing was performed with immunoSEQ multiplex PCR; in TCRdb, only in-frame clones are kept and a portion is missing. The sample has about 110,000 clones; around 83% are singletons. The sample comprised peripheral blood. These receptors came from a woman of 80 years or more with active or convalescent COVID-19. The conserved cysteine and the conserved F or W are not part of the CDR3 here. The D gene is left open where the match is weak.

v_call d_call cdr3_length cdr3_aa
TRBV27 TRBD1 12 ASSIGGFNQPQH
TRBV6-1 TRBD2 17 ASSEPAAGAGGWNNEQF
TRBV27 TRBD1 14 APPGQGRAGANVLT
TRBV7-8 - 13 ASSLAWQSNQPQH
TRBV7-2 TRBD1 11 ASSLAQGGGYT
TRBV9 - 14 ASSVAPFPPPGELF
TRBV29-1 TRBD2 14 SVEVTSGGKGDTQY
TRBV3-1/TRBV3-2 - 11 ASSQPSQETQY
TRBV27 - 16 ASSLERSGPYSYNEQF
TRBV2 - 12 ASRWELAADTQY
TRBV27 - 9 ASTQYNEQF
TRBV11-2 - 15 ASSRRVGARGGKTQY
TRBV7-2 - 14 ASSPSGGWKYYGYT
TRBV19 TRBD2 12 ASSIGSGIYEQY